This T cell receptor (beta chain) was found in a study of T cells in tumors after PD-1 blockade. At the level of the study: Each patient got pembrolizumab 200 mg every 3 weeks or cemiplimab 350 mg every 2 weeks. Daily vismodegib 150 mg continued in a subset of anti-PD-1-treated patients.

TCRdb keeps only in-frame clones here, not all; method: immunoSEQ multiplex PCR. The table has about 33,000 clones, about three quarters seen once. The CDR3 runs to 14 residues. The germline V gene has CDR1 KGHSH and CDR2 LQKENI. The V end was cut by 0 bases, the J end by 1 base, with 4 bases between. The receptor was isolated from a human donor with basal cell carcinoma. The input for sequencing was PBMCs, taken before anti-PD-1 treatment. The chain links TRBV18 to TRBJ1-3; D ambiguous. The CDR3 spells CASSPPGSGNTIYF. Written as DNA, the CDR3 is TGTGCCAGCTCACCACCGGGGTCTGGAAACACCATATATTTT. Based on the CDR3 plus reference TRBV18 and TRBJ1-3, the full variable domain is NAGVMQNPRHLVRRRGQEARLRCSPMKGHSHVYWYRQLPEEGLKFMVYLQKENIIDESGMPKERFSAEFPKEGPSILRIQQVVRGDSAAYFCASSPPGSGNTIYFGEGSWLTVV.